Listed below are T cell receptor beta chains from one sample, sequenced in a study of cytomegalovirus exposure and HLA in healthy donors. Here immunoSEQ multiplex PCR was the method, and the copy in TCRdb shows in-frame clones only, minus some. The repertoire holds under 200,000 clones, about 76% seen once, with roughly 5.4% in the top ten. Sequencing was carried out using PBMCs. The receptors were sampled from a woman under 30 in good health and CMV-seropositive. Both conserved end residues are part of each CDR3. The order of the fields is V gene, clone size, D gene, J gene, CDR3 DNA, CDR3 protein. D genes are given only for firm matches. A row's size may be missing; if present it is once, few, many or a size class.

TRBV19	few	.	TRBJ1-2	TGTGCCAGTAGTATCGGCCGTGCCGGGGTCTATGGCTACACCTTC	CASSIGRAGVYGYTF
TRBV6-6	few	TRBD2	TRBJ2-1	TGTGCCACCCGAACTAGCGCCCACAATGAGCAGTTCTTC	CATRTSAHNEQFF
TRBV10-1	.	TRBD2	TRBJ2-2	TGCGCCAGCAGGAGGGGACTAGCGGGGGGTATGTCCGGGGAGCTGTTTTTT	CASRRGLAGGMSGELFF
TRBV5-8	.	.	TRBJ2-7	TGTGCCAGCAGCTTGCCCTCAGGAAACGAGCAGTACTTC	CASSLPSGNEQYF
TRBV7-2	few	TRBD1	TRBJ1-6	TGTGCCAGCAGCTTACCCCGACAGGGCGACTCACCCCTCCACTTT	CASSLPRQGDSPLHF
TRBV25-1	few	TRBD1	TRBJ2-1	TGTGCCAGCAGTGACCCACAGGGGACCTACAATGAGCAGTTCTTC	CASSDPQGTYNEQFF
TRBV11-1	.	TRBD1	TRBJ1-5	TGTGCCAGCAGCGCGGGACAGGGGCGCAATCAGCCCCAGCATTTT	CASSAGQGRNQPQHF
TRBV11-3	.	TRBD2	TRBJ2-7	TGTGCCAGCAGCTTAACTAGCGCCACCTCCTACGAGCAGTACTTC	CASSLTSATSYEQYF
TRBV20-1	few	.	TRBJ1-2	TGCAGTGAGTCGGGGGTGAGAGGCTACACCTTC	CSESGVRGYTF
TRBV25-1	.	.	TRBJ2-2	TGTGCCAGCACCGGGGCGGAGGGTGGAACCGGGGAGCTGTTTTTT	CASTGAEGGTGELFF
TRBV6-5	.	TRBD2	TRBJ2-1	TGTGCCAGCAGTTACGTCAGAGCGGGGGTTTACAATGAGCAGTTCTTC	CASSYVRAGVYNEQFF
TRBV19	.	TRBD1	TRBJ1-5	TGTGCCAGTAGTATCAGAGCAGGGGGCCTCAATCAGCCCCAGCATTTT	CASSIRAGGLNQPQHF
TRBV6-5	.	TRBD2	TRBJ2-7	TGTGCCAGCAGCCGTATTAGCGGGGGGTACGAGCAGTACTTC	CASSRISGGYEQYF
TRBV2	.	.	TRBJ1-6	TGTGCCAGCAGTGAAGGTGTTAGCTCCTATAATTCACCCCTCCACTTT	CASSEGVSSYNSPLHF
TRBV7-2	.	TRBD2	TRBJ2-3	TGTGCCAGCAGCTACCTTAGCGGGGGCGAGGATACGCAGTATTTT	CASSYLSGGEDTQYF
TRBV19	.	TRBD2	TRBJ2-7	TGTGCCAGTAGTAAGCCATCTAGCGGGGGTCATACCTACGAGCAGTACTTC	CASSKPSSGGHTYEQYF
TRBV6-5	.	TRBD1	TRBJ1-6	TGTGCCAGCAGTAGACAGGGTGGAAATTCACCCCTCCACTTT	CASSRQGGNSPLHF
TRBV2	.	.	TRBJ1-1	TGTGCCAGCAGTTCCCCGAGCGGGAGCACTGAAGCTTTCTTT	CASSSPSGSTEAFF
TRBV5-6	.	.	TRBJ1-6	TGTGCCAGCAGCTTACAGGGAGCGAGTCGCGGTTCACCCCTCCACTTT	CASSLQGASRGSPLHF
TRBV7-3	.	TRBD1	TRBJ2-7	TGTGCCAGCAGCTTCCGGGACAGCTACGAGCAGTACTTC	CASSFRDSYEQYF
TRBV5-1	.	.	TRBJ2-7	TGCGCCAGCAGCTTGGCCCCATACAGCTACGAGCAGTACTTC	CASSLAPYSYEQYF
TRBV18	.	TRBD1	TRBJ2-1	TGTGCCAGCTCACCAATCTTATATGGGACAGGGGAAGGTCGGTCCTACAATGAGCAGTTCTTC	CASSPILYGTGEGRSYNEQFF